This T cell receptor beta chain was recovered during a study of identical twins. Whole-study findings and limits: Donors were not followed over many years; analysis was cross-sectional.

The germline V gene has CDR1 SGHAT and CDR2 FQNNGV. A total of 11 residues make up the CDR3, ends included. A universal primer site came from template switching; cDNA carried unique molecular identifiers. TCRdb processed the 5' RACE reads anew with MiXCR; each CDR3 protein has one entry. The sample gives 570,000 or so distinct CDR3 sequences, nearly 10% of which show up once; approximately 3.2% is in the top ten. This clonotype was observed a few times. Its antigen is not known. The missing conserved phenylalanine or tryptophan at the end of this CDR3 makes a read error likely. Because the CDR3's place on the DNA is in doubt, the DNA is left out and the CDR3 is given as listed by TCRdb. With no exceptions, donors were healthy Caucasians. The same specimen was also included in a second study, on yellow fever vaccine responses in identical twins.

This TCR was recovered from a woman aged 18-35 years in good health. Material for sequencing was PBMCs. This chain uses TRBV11-2 with TRBJ2-1; the table's D call, TRBD2, was not checked against the DNA. CDR3 amino acids: CASSQKRTSGE.